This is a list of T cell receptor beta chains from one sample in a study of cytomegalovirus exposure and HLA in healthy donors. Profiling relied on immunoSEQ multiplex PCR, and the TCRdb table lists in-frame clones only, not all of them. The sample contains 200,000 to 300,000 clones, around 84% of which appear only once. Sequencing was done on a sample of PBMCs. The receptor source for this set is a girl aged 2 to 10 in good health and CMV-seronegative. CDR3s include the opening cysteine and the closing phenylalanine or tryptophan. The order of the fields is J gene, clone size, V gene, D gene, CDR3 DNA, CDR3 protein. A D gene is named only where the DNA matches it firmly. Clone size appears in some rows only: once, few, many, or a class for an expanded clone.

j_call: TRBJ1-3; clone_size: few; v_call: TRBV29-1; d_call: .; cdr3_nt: TGCAGCGTTGAAGGGGCCTCTGGAAACACCATATATTTT; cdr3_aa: CSVEGASGNTIYF
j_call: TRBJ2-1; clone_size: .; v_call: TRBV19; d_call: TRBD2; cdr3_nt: TGTGCCAGTAGTATAGACCTTAGCGGGAGCTCCTACAATGAGCAGTTCTTC; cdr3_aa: CASSIDLSGSSYNEQFF
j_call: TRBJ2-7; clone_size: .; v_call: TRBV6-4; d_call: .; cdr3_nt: TGTGCCAGCAGAGCTCTAGCGTCGGGCGACGAGCAGTACTTC; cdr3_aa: CASRALASGDEQYF
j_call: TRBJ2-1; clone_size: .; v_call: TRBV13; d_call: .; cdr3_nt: TGTGCCAGCAGCTTTGTGAGCTCCTACAATGAGCAGTTCTTC; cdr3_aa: CASSFVSSYNEQFF
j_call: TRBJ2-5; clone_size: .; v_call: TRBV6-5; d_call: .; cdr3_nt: TGTGCCAGCAGTTACTCTTTCGGGAGAGAGACCCAGTACTTC; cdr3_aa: CASSYSFGRETQYF
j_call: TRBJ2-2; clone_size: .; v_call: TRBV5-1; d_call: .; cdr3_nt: TGCGCCAGCAGCTTCGGAGGGAGTCTGAACACCGGGGAGCTGTTTTTT; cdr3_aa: CASSFGGSLNTGELFF
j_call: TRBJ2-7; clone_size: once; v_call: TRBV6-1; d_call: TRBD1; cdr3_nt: TGTGCCAGCAGTGATTTCGGATACCTTCGACAGGGCTACGAGCAGTACTTC; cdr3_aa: CASSDFGYLRQGYEQYF
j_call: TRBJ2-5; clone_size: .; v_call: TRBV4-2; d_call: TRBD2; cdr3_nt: TGTGCCAGCAGCCAAGCTCCTAAGGCGGGAGCTCAAGAGACCCAGTACTTC; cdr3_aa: CASSQAPKAGAQETQYF
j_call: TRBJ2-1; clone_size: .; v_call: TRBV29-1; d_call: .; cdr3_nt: TGCAGCGTTTGGGGGCCTATGGAGCAGTTCTTC; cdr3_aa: CSVWGPMEQFF
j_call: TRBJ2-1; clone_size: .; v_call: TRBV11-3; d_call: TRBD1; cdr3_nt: TGTGCCAGCAGCTGGGGACAGGGGGTGAACAATGAGCAGTTCTTC; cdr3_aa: CASSWGQGVNNEQFF
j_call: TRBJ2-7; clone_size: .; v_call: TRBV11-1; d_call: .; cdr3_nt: TGTGCCAGCAGCTTTGTTAATTACGAGCAGTACTTC; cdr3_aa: CASSFVNYEQYF
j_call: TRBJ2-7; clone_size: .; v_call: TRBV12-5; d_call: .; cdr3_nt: TGTGCTACCTCCCCGGGAGACGAGCAGTACTTC; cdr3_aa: CATSPGDEQYF
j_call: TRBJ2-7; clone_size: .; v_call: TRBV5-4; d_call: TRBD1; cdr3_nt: TGTGCCAGCAGCTCAGGAATTGACAGGGCCTACGAGCAGTACTTC; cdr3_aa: CASSSGIDRAYEQYF
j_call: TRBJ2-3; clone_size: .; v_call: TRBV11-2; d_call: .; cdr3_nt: TGTGCCAGCAGCCTCGGGGATACGCAGTATTTT; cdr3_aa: CASSLGDTQYF
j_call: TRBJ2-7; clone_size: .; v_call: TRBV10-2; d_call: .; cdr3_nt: TGCGCCACCCTTCCAACTAGCAGCTACGAGCAGTACTTC; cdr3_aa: CATLPTSSYEQYF
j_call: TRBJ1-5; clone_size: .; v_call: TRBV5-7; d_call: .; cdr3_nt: TGTGCCAGCAGCTTTATTAGACAGTTAAAACATCAGCCCCAGCATTTT; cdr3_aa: CASSFIRQLKHQPQHF
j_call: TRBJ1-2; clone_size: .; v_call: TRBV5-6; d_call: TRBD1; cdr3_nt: TGTGCCAGCAGCTACGGGACAGGGGTCAATGGCTACACCTTC; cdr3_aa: CASSYGTGVNGYTF
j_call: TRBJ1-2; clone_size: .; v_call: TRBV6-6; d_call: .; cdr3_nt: TGTGCCAGCAGTTATAACGAACAGACCTATGGCTACACCTTC; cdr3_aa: CASSYNEQTYGYTF
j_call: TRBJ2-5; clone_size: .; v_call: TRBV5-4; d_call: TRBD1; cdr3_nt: TGTGCCAGCAGCCTCAACAGGGGAGAGACCCAGTACTTC; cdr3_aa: CASSLNRGETQYF
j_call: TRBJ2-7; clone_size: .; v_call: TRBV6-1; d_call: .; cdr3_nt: TGTGCCAGCAGTGACTACTACGAGCAGTACTTC; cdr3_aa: CASSDYYEQYF
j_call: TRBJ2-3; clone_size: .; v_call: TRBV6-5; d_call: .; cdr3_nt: TGTGCCAGCAGTTACTCGAGTGTTACAGATACGCAGTATTTT; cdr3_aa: CASSYSSVTDTQYF
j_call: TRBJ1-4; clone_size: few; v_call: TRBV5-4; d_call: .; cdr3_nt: TGTGCCAGCAGCACCTACAGGGAGGGTGAAAAACTGTTTTTT; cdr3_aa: CASSTYREGEKLFF
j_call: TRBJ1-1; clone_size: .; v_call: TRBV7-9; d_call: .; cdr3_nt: TGTGCCAGCACCCCCTGGCCCGAAGCTTTCTTT; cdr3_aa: CASTPWPEAFF
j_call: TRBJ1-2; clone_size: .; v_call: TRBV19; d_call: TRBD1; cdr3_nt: TGTGCCAGTAGTATCCCGAGGACAGGGCCCGTCTATGGCTACACCTTC; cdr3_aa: CASSIPRTGPVYGYTF